This TCR beta chain was captured in a study of blood T cell repertoires in COVID-19. Method: immunoSEQ multiplex PCR; TCRdb's copy keeps in-frame clones and lacks some. The table has about 470,000 clones, about nine tenths seen once. Germline CDR1 KGHSH, CDR2 LQKENI. V was clipped by 3 bases and J by 8 bases; unmatched bases: 5. This CDR3 is 14 amino acids long. This clonotype was sampled from a woman under 30 who had recovered from COVID-19. Source material: PBMCs or T cells enriched from blood (not recorded which). The rearrangement uses TRBV18 and TRBJ1-4; 8 bases are a match to TRBD1. Here the CDR3 reads CASSPDRVMEKLFF. The CDR3 DNA sequence: TGTGCCAGCTCACCGGACAGGGTTATGGAAAAACTGTTTTTT. The whole variable domain, filled in from reference TRBV18 and TRBJ1-4, reads NAGVMQNPRHLVRRRGQEARLRCSPMKGHSHVYWYRQLPEEGLKFMVYLQKENIIDESGMPKERFSAEFPKEGPSILRIQQVVRGDSAAYFCASSPDRVMEKLFFGSGTQLSVL.